This TCR beta chain comes out of a study of blood T cell repertoires in COVID-19. The overall study: Italy, Spain and the United States were the sources of the convalescent and acute COVID-19 samples. PBMCs, B-cell-depleted T cells, or T cells provided the cDNA or gDNA that made up the material.

Methods used by the authors: Amplification with reference gene primers provided the estimates of nucleated cell counts. The repertoire was sequenced with immunoSEQ multiplex PCR; TCRdb's copy has only in-frame clones and lacks some. V, J and clone size are taken as reported in that table, and D and trimming were inferred from the DNA itself. This sample has tens of thousands of clones, with about 90% found just once. V lost 1 base and J lost 4; bases outside the gene matches: 12. Germline CDR1 and CDR2: LGHNA and YSLEER. This CDR3 has 18 amino acids. The TCR originated in a woman of 80 years or more with active COVID-19. The gene calls are TRBV4-3 and TRBJ1-2; TRBD1 agrees at 10 bases. Sample: peripheral blood. Here the CDR3 DNA reads TGCGCCAGCAGCCAAGCCGGGAGGACAGGGGGGTTTAGCTATGGCTACACCTTC. It encodes CASSQAGRTGGFSYGYTF.